This T cell receptor (beta chain) emerged from a study of blood T cell repertoires in COVID-19. Trimming took off 9 bases at V and 2 bases at J, with 10 bases between the two ends. The CDR3 length is 13 residues. The germline CDR1 and CDR2 sequences are MNHEY and SMNVEV (reference sequence). Sequencing was performed with immunoSEQ multiplex PCR; in TCRdb, only in-frame clones are kept and a portion is missing. The sample has 200,000 to 300,000 clones; 70% to 90% are singletons. The sequencing sample was made of peripheral blood. J is TRBJ2-2 and V is TRBV27; tentative D call: TRBD2 (6 bases). The sequence derives from a man under 40 with active or convalescent COVID-19. The DNA for the CDR3 is TGTGCCAGTGGAGGGTTTAACACCGGGGAGCTGTTTTTT. Translated: CASGGFNTGELFF.